One and the same sample provided the 8 T cell receptor beta chains below, sequenced in a study of tissue T cells after allogeneic stem cell transplantation. Method: immunoSEQ multiplex PCR; TCRdb's copy keeps in-frame clones and lacks some. The sample holds 950 to 1,300 clones, 35% to 50% seen once. The material sequenced was esophageal tissue, taken at autopsy. These receptors all stem from a female patient aged 40-75 years with steroid-refractory graft-versus-host disease after an allogeneic stem cell transplant. Some T cells may trace back to the graft donor.

With regard to this clone: The sample contains more than one DNA sequence encoding this CDR3. The rearrangement joins TRBV6-5 to TRBJ2-3; D is uncertain. The CDR3 sequence is 13 residues long. In germline, CDR1 is MNHEY, CDR2 SVGAGI. V lost 7 bases and J lost 1, with 9 bases in between. CDR3 DNA sequence: TGTGCCAGCAAAATAGCTGGCACAGATACGCAGTATTTT. Translated: CASKIAGTDTQYF.

This chain joins TRBV2 and TRBJ1-3; 7 bases map to TRBD1. Germline trimming cut 4 bases from V and 4 bases from J; bases unmatched to any gene: 7. This CDR3 is built from 15 residues. CDR1 is SNHLY, CDR2 FYNNEI, per germline. The CDR3 reads CASSARQGKGNTIYF. The CDR3 DNA reads TGTGCCAGCAGTGCCCGACAGGGTAAGGGAAACACCATATATTTT.

The chain combines TRBV5-5 with TRBJ2-5; 8 bases are shared with TRBD2. The CDR3 is 13 amino acids. With 2 bases clipped from V and 11 bases from J, the junction kept 8 bases outside the gene matches. From germline, CDR1 is SGHKS and CDR2 YYEKEE (reference sequence). The CDR3 DNA is TGTGCCAGCAGCTTCTTAGCGGGGTCGGCTCAGTACTTC. Translating it yields CASSFLAGSAQYF. Full variable domain (missing parts from reference TRBV5-5 and TRBJ2-5): DAGVTQSPTHLIKTRGQQVTLRCSPISGHKSVSWYQQVLGQGPQFIFQYYEKEERGRGNFPDRFSARQFPNYSSELNVNALLLGDSALYLCASSFLAGSAQYFGPGTRLLVL.

This clone was observed a few times. This CDR3 reads CAIRQGANTEAFF. CDR3 nucleotides: TGTGCCATTCGACAGGGGGCGAACACTGAAGCTTTCTTT. V usage is TRBV10-3 and J usage is TRBJ1-1, with 10 nucleotides matching TRBD1. The V gene end was trimmed by 9 bases and the J gene end by 1 base; junction bases not matched to a gene: 2. Germline V lookup: CDR1 ENHRY, CDR2 SYGVKD. This CDR3 contains 13 residues.

V usage is TRBV11-2 and J usage is TRBJ1-2, with 10 bases aligning to TRBD1. Germline V CDR1 and CDR2: SGHAT, FQNNGV. Germline trimming cut 6 bases from V and 13 bases from J; bases unmatched to any gene: 11. The CDR3 runs 13 residues. In DNA, the CDR3 is TGTGCCAGCAGGCTTCCGGGACAGGGGTCCTCCACCTTC. Residues: CASRLPGQGSSTF.

The rearrangement links TRBV6-6 to TRBJ1-3; D is possibly TRBD1 (6 bases). The CDR3 totals 16 residues. The germline V gene has CDR1 MNHNY and CDR2 SVGAGI (reference sequence). Trimming took 6 bases from V and 0 from J, leaving 15 bases between them. Here the CDR3 reads CASSRAGAISGNTIYF. The CDR3 DNA reads TGTGCCAGCAGCCGAGCGGGGGCCATCTCTGGAAACACCATATATTTT.

CDR3 residues: CASSTTPRGVQETQYF. Written as DNA, the CDR3 is TGTGCCAGCAGTACAACCCCCCGGGGGGTCCAAGAGACCCAGTACTTC. The rearrangement uses TRBV28 and TRBJ2-5; TRBD2 agrees at 7 bases. The germline V gene has CDR1 MDHEN and CDR2 SYDVKM. Trimming at V came to 5 bases and at J to 1 base, leaving 10 bases not matched to a gene. This CDR3 spans 16 amino acids.

The chain combines TRBV5-6 with TRBJ2-1; possibly TRBD1 for D (5 bases). The germline gives CDR1 SGHDT, CDR2 YYEEEE. V shed 4 bases and J shed 2 bases, with 10 bases lying between them. CDR3 size: 14 residues. The CDR3 is CASSLPTAYNEQFF. CDR3 coding DNA: TGTGCCAGCAGCCTCCCGACAGCCTACAATGAGCAGTTCTTC.